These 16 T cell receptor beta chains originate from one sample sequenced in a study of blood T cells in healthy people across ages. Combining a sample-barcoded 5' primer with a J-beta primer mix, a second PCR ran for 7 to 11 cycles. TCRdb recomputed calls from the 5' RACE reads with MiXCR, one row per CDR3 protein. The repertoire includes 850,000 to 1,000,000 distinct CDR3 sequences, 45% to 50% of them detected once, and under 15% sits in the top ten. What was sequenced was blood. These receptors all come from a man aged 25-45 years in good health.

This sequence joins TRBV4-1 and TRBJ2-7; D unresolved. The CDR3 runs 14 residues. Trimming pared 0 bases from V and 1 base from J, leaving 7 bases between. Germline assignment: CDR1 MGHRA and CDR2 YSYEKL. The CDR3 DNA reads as TGCGCCAGCAGCCAAGAAACCAGGTCCTACGAGCAGTACTTC. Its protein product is CASSQETRSYEQYF.

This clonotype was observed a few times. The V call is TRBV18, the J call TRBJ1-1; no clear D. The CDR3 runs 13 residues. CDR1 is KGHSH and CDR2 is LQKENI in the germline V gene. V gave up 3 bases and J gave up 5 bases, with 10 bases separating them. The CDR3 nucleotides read TGTGCCAGCTCACCTACCTCGCAAACTGAAGCTTTCTTT. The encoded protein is CASSPTSQTEAFF.

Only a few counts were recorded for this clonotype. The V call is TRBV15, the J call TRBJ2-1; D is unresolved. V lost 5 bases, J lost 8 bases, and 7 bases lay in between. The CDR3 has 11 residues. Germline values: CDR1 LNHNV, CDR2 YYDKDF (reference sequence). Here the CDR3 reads CATSSQDEQFF. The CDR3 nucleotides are TGTGCCACCAGCTCCCAGGATGAGCAGTTCTTC. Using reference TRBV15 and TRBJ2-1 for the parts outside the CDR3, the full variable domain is DAMVIQNPRYQVTQFGKPVTLSCSQTLNHNVMYWYQQKSSQAPKLLFHYYDKDFNNEADTPDNFQSRRPNTSFCFLDIRSPGLGDTAMYLCATSSQDEQFFGPGTRLTVL.

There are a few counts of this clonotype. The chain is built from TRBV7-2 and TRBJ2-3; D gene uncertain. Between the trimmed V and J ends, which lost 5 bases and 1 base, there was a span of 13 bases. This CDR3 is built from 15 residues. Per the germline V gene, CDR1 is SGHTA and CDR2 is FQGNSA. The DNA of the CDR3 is TGTGCCAGCAGCAACGCCCCGGGCCGCACAGATACGCAGTATTTT. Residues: CASSNAPGRTDTQYF.

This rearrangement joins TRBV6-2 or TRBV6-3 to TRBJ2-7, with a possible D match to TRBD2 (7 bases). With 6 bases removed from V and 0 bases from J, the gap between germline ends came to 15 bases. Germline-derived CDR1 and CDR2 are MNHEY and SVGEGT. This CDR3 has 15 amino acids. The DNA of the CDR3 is TGTGCCAGCAGCAACGGGGGGCAGCCCTCCTACGAGCAGTACTTC. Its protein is CASSNGGQPSYEQYF.

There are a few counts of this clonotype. Here the CDR3 DNA reads TGTGCCAGCTCACCCTGGAGCTCCTACGAGCAGTACTTC. Its translation is CASSPWSSYEQYF. This rearrangement joins TRBV18 to TRBJ2-7; no clear D. The V end was cut by 3 bases, the J end by 0 bases, with 6 bases between. This CDR3 contains 13 residues. The germline CDR1 and CDR2 sequences are KGHSH and LQKENI.

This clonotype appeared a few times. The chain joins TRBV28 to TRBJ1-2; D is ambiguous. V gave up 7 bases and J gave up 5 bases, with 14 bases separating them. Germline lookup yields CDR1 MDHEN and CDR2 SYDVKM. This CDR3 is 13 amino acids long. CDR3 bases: TGTGCCAGCACCCCCGGCGGGGTGTATGGCTACACCTTC. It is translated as CASTPGGVYGYTF.

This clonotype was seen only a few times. The CDR3: CASSLQWAEETQYF. In DNA, the CDR3 is TGCGCCAGCAGCTTGCAATGGGCGGAAGAGACCCAGTACTTC. This rearrangement joins TRBV5-1 to TRBJ2-5; no clear D. CDR1 is SGHRS and CDR2 is YFSETQ in the germline V gene. Trimming cost V 1 base and J 3 bases, with 10 bases left between them. This CDR3 is built from 14 residues.

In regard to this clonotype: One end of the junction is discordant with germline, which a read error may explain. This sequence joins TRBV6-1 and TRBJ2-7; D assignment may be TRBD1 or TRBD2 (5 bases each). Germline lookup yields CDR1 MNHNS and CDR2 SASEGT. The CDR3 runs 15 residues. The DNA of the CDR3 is TGTGTCAGCAGTGAAGGGTCAGGGAGCTCCTACGAGCAGTACTTC. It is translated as CVSSEGSGSSYEQYF.

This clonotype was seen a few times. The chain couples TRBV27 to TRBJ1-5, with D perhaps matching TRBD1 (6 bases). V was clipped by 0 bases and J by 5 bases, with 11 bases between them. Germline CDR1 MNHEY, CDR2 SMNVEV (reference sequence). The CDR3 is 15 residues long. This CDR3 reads CASSLSAGGHQPQHF. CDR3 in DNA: TGTGCCAGCAGTTTATCAGCCGGGGGCCATCAGCCCCAGCATTTT.

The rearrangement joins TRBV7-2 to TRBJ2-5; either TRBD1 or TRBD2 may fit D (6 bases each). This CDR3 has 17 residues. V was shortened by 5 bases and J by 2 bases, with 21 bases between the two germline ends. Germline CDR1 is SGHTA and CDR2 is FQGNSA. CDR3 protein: CASSPRSGGLLQETQYF. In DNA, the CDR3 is TGTGCCAGCAGCCCCCGTTCCGGGGGCCTTCTGCAAGAGACCCAGTACTTC.

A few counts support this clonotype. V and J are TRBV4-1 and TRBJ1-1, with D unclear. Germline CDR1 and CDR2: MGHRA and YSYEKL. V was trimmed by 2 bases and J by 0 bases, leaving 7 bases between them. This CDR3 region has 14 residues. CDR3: CASSQYMVNTEAFF. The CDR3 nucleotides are TGCGCCAGCAGCCAATACATGGTGAACACTGAAGCTTTCTTT.

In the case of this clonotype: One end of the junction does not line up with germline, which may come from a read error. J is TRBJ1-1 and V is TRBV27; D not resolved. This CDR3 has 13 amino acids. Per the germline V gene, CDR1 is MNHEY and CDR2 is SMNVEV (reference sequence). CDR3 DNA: TGTGCCAGCATTTTAGCGCTGAACACTGAAGCTTTCTTT. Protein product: CASILALNTEAFF.

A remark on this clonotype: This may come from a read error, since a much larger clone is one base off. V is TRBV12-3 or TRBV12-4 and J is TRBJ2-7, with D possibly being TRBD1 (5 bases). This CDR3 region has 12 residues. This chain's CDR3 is CASGLQGFEQYF. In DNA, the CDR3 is TGTGCCAGCGGTTTGCAGGGTTTCGAGCAGTACTTC.

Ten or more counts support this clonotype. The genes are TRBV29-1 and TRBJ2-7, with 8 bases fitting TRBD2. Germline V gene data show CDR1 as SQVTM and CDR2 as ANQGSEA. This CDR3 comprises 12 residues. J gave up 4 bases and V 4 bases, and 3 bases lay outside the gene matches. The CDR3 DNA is TGCAGCGTTGTGCCGGGGGGGTACGAGCAGTACTTC. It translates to CSVVPGGYEQYF.

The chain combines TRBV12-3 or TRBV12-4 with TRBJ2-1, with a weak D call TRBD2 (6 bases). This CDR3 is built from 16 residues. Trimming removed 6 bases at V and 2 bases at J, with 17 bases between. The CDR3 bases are TGTGCCAGCAGCCGAAGGTCGGAGGGTCCCTACAATGAGCAGTTCTTC. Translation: CASSRRSEGPYNEQFF.